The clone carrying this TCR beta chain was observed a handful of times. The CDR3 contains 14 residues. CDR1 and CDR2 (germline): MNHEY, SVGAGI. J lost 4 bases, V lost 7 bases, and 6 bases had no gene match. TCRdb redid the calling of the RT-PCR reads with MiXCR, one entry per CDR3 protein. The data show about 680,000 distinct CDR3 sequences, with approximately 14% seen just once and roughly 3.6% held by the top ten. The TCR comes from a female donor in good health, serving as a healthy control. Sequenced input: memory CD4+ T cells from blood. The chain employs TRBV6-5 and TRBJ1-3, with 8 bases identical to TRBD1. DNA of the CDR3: TGTGCCAGCACAAGCGGACAGGGAGGAAACACCATATATTTT. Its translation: CASTSGQGGNTIYF.